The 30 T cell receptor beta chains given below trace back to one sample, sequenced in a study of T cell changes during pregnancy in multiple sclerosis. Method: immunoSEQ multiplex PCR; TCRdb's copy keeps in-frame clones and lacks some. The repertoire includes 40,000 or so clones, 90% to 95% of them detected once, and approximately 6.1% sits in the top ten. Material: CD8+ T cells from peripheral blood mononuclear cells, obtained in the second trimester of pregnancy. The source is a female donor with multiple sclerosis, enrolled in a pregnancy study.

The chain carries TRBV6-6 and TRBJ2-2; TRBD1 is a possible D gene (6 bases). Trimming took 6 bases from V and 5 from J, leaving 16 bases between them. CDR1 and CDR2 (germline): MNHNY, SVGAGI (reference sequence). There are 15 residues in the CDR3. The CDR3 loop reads CASRQTGHLTGELFF. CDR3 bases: TGTGCCAGCAGACAGACGGGACACTTGACCGGGGAGCTGTTTTTT.

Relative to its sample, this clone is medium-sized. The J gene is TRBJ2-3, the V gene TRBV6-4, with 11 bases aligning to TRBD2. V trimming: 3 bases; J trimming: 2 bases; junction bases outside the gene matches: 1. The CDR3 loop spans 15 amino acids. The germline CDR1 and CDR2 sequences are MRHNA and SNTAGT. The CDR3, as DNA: TGTGCCAGCAGTGATAGCGGGGGGGCCACAGATACGCAGTATTTT. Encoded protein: CASSDSGGATDTQYF.

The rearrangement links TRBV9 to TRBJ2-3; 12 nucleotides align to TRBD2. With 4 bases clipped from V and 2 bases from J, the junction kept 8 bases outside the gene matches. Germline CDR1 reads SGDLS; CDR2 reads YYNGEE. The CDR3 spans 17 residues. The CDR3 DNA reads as TGTGCCAGCAGCCTGCGGACTAGCGGGGCAATCACAGATACGCAGTATTTT. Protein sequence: CASSLRTSGAITDTQYF.

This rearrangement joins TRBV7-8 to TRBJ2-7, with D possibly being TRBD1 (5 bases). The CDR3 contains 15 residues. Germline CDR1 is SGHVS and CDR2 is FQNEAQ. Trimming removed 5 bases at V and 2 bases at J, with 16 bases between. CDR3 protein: CASSPGGHVTYEQYF. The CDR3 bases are TGTGCCAGCAGCCCAGGCGGACACGTTACCTACGAGCAGTACTTC.

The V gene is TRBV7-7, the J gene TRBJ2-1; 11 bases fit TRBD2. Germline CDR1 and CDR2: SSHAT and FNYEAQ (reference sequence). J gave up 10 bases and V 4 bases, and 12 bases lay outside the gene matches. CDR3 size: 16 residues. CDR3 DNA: TGTGCCAGCAGCTCCACTTTAGCGGGAGGGACGGGCGAGCAGTTCTTC. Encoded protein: CASSSTLAGGTGEQFF.

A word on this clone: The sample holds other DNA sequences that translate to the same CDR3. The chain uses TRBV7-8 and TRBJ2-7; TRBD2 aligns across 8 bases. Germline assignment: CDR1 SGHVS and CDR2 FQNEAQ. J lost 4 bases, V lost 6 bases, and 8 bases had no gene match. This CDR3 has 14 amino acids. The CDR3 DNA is TGTGCCAGCAGTCCAATAGCGGGGTCATACGAGCAGTACTTC. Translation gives CASSPIAGSYEQYF.

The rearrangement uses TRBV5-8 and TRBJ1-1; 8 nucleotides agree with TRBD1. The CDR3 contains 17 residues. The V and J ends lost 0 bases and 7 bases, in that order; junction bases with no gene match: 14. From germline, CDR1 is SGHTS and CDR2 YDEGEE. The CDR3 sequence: CASSLGQGALRSFEAFF. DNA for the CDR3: TGTGCCAGCAGCTTGGGTCAGGGGGCCCTACGATCTTTTGAAGCTTTCTTT.

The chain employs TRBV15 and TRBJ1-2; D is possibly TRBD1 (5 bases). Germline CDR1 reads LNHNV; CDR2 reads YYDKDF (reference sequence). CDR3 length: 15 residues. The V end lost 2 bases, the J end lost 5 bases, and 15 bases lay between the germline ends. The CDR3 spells CATSRPPTDPYGYTF. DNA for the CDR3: TGTGCCACCAGCAGACCACCGACAGACCCTTATGGCTACACCTTC.

CDR3 amino acids: CASSQRTGFSLSYEQYF. The CDR3 nucleotides read TGCGCCAGCAGCCAGCGTACAGGGTTTTCGCTCTCCTACGAGCAGTACTTC. The genes are TRBV4-3 and TRBJ2-7, with a tentative D call TRBD1 (6 bases). CDR3 length equals 17 residues. From germline, CDR1 is LGHNA and CDR2 YSLEER. Trimming took off 3 bases at V and 0 bases at J, with 18 bases between the two ends.

For the CDR3, the DNA is TGTGCCACCACTTTTAGGGCGGGAGTGGTCACCGGGGAGCTGTTTTTT. This sequence encodes CATTFRAGVVTGELFF. J is TRBJ2-2 and V is TRBV15, with 7 bases matching TRBD2. V was clipped by 7 bases and J by 4 bases; unmatched bases: 12. The germline gives CDR1 LNHNV, CDR2 YYDKDF (reference sequence). The CDR3 is made up of 16 amino acids.

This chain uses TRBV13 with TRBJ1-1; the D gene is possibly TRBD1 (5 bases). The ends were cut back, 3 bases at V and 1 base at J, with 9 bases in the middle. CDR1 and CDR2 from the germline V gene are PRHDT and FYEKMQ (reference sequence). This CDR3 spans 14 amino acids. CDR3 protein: CASSFRTPNTEAFF. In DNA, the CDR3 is TGTGCCAGCAGCTTCCGGACACCGAACACTGAAGCTTTCTTT.

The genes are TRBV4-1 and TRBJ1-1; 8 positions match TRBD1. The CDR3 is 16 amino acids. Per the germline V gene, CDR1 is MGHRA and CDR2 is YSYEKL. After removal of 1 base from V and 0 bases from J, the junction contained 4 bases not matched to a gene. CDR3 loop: CASSQGTGQLNTEAFF. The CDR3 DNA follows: TGCGCCAGCAGCCAAGGGACAGGGCAATTGAACACTGAAGCTTTCTTT.

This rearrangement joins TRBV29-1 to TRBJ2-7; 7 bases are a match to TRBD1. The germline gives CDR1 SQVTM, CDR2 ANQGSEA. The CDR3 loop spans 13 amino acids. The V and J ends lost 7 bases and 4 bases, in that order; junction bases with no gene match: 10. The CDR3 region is CSATGTEDYEQYF. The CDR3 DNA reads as TGCAGCGCTACCGGGACAGAAGATTACGAGCAGTACTTC.

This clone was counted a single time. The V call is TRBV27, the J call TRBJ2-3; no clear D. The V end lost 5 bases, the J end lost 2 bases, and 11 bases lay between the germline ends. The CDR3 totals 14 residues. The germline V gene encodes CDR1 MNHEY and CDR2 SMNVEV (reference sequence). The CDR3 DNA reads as TGTGCCAGCAGTCGGCGAGGTTACACAGATACGCAGTATTTT. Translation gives CASSRRGYTDTQYF.

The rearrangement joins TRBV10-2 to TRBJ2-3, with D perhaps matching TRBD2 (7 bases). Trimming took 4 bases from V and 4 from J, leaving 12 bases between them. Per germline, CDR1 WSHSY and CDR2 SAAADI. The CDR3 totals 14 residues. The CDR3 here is CASSVRGPPDTQYF. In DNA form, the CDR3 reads TGCGCCAGCAGTGTGCGGGGGCCCCCAGATACGCAGTATTTT.

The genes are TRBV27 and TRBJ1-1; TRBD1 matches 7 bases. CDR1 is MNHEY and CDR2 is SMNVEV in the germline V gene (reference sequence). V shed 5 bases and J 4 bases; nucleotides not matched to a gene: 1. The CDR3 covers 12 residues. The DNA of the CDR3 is TGTGCCAGCAGTCGGACAGGCACTGAAGCTTTCTTT. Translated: CASSRTGTEAFF.

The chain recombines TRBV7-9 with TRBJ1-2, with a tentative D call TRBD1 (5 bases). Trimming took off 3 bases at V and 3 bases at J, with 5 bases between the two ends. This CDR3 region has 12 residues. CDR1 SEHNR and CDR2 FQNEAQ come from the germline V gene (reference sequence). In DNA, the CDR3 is TGTGCCAGCAGCTTGACAGACTATGGCTACACCTTC. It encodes CASSLTDYGYTF.

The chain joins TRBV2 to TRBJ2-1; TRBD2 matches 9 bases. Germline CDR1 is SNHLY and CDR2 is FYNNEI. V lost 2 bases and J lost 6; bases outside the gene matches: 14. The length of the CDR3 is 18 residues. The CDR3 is CASSESRGVGLALNEQFF. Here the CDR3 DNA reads TGTGCCAGCAGTGAAAGTCGAGGGGTAGGACTAGCGCTCAATGAGCAGTTCTTC. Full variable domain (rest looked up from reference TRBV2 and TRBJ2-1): EPEVTQTPSHQVTQMGQEVILRCVPISNHLYFYWYRQILGQKVEFLVSFYNNEISEKSEIFDDQFSVERPDGSNFTLKIRSTKLEDSAMYFCASSESRGVGLALNEQFFGPGTRLTVL.

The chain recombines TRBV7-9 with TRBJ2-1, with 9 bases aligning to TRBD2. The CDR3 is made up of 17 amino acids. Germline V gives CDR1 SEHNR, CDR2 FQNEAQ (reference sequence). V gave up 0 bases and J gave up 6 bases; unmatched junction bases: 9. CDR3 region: CASSLAAGGGAGNEQFF. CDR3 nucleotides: TGTGCCAGCAGCTTAGCTGCGGGCGGGGGGGCGGGCAATGAGCAGTTCTTC.

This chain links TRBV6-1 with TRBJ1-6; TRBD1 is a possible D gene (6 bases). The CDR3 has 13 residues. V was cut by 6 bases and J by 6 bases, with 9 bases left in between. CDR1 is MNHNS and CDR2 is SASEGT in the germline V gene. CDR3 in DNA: TGTGCCAGCAGCCTGGACAGTAATTCACCCCTCCACTTT. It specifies CASSLDSNSPLHF.

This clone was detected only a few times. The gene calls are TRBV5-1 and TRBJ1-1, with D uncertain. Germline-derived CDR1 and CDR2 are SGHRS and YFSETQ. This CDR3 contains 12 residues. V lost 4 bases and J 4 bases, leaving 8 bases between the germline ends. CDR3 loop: CASSAGATEAFF. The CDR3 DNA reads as TGCGCCAGCAGCGCCGGAGCCACTGAAGCTTTCTTT.

The CDR3 DNA is TGTGCCAGCGGCCCGGGACAGGTGAACACTGAAGCTTTCTTT. Amino acids: CASGPGQVNTEAFF. The chain joins TRBV6-5 to TRBJ1-1, with 8 bases that match TRBD1. Germline CDR1 reads MNHEY; CDR2 reads SVGAGI. This CDR3 has 14 residues. V lost 8 bases and J lost 0; bases outside the gene matches: 5.

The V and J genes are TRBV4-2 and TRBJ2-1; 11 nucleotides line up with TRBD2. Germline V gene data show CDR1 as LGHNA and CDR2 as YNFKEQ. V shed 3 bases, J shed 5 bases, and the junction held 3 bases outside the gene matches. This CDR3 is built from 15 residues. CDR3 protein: CASSHLAGGNNEQFF. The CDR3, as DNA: TGTGCCAGCAGCCACCTAGCGGGAGGTAACAATGAGCAGTTCTTC.

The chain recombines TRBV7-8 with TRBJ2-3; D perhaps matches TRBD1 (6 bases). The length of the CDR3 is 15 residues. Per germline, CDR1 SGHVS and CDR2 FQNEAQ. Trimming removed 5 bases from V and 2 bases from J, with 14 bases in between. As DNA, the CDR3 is TGTGCCAGCAGCAGTTACAGGGATACCACAGATACGCAGTATTTT. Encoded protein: CASSSYRDTTDTQYF. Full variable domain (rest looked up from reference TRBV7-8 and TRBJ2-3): GAGVSQSPRYKVAKRGQDVALRCDPISGHVSLFWYQQALGQGPEFLTYFQNEAQLDKSGLPSDRFFAERPEGSVSTLKIQRTQQEDSAVYLCASSSYRDTTDTQYFGPGTRLTVL.

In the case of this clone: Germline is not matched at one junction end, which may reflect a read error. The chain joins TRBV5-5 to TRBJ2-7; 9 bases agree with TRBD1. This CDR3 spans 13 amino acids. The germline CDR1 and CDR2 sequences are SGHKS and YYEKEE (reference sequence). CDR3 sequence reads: CASSFHRDRDQRF. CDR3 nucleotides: TGTGCCAGCAGCTTTCACCGGGACAGGGATCAACGCTTC.

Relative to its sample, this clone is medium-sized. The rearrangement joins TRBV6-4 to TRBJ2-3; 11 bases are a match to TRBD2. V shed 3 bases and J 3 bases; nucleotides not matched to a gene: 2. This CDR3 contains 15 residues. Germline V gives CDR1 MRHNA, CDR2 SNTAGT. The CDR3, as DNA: TGTGCCAGCAGTGAAGGGACTAGCGGAACAGATACGCAGTATTTT. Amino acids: CASSEGTSGTDTQYF.

The CDR3 here is CASSYYTDTQYF. For the CDR3, the DNA is TGTGCCAGCAGCTATTACACAGATACGCAGTATTTT. This rearrangement joins TRBV5-6 to TRBJ2-3; D call uncertain. There are 12 residues in the CDR3. The germline V gene encodes CDR1 SGHDT and CDR2 YYEEEE. The ends were cut back, 3 bases at V and 2 bases at J, with 4 bases in the middle.

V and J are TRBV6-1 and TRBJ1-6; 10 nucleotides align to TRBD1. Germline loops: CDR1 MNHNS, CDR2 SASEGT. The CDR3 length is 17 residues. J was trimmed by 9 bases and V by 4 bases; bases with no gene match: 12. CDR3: CASSATGGSPVISPLHF. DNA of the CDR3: TGTGCCAGCAGTGCGACAGGGGGCTCTCCCGTAATTTCACCCCTCCACTTT.

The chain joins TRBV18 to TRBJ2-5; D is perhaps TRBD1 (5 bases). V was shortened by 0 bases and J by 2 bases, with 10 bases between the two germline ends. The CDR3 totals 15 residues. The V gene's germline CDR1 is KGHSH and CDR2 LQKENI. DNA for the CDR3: TGTGCCAGCTCACCACCCGAGACAGTTCAAGAGACCCAGTACTTC. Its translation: CASSPPETVQETQYF. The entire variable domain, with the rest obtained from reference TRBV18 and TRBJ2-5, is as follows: NAGVMQNPRHLVRRRGQEARLRCSPMKGHSHVYWYRQLPEEGLKFMVYLQKENIIDESGMPKERFSAEFPKEGPSILRIQQVVRGDSAAYFCASSPPETVQETQYFGPGTRLLVL.

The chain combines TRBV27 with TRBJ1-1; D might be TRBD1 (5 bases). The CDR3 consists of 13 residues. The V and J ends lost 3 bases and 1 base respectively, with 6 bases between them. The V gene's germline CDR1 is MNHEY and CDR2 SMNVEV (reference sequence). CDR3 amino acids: CASSFQGNTEAFF. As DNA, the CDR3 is TGTGCCAGCAGTTTCCAGGGGAACACTGAAGCTTTCTTT.